The clone carrying this T cell receptor beta chain has at least ten counts. Sequencing was performed with immunoSEQ multiplex PCR; in TCRdb, only in-frame clones are kept and a portion is missing. The sample has about 480,000 clones; roughly 79% are singletons. This record belongs to a study of shared clonotypes between healthy human individuals. The CDR3 has 14 amino acids. Germline CDR1 reads SGHVS; CDR2 reads FNYEAQ. The J segment lost 4 bases and the V segment lost 7 bases, leaving 4 bases of the junction unmatched. Sequencing was done on a sample of PBMCs. The chain carries TRBV7-6 and TRBJ2-7; 13 nucleotides match TRBD2. The sequence was collected from a woman aged 40 to 50 in good health. Some clones in this sample may be carry-over from other donors' samples. The CDR3 sequence is CASTPGLAGYEQYF. CDR3 coding DNA: TGTGCCAGCACCCCGGGACTAGCGGGATACGAGCAGTACTTC.